Listed below are T cell receptor beta chains from one sample, sequenced in a study of molecular identifiers for immune sequencing clone quantification. TCRdb itself ran the PCR reads through MiXCR, one entry per CDR3 protein. The data hold hundreds of thousands of distinct CDR3 sequences, with about 25% observed a single time. The sequenced sample consisted of naive CD8+ T cells from blood, with Jurkat cell RNA spiked in. These TCRs come from a human donor in good health. Some libraries in this study had Jurkat cell RNA spiked in. The CDR3 runs from the conserved cysteine through the conserved F or W. D genes are given only for firm matches. The listing skips clone size in some rows; elsewhere it reads once, few, many or a size class.

CDR3 | DNA | J | V | D | size
CSASITRDRDYGYTF | TGCAGTGCTAGTATAACCCGGGACAGGGATTACGGCTACACCTTC | TRBJ1-2 | TRBV20-1 | TRBD1 | .
CASSRTGEGQNIQYF | TGTGCCAGCAGCCGGACAGGGGAGGGCCAAAACATTCAGTACTTC | TRBJ2-4 | TRBV6-6 | TRBD1 | .
CASSLQGLAPSSYNEQFF | TGTGCCAGCAGCCTTCAGGGACTAGCGCCAAGCTCCTACAATGAGCAGTTCTTC | TRBJ2-1 | TRBV7-3 | TRBD2 | .
CASNPGTSGPNTGELFF | TGTGCCAGCAATCCGGGGACTAGCGGACCGAACACCGGGGAGCTGTTTTTT | TRBJ2-2 | TRBV9 | TRBD2 | .
CASSPERAYEQYF | TGTGCCAGCAGCCCGGAGAGGGCCTACGAGCAGTACTTC | TRBJ2-7 | TRBV11-2 | . | many
CASRTTATGSDTQYF | TGTGCCAGCAGAACCACCGCGACTGGGTCAGATACGCAGTATTTT | TRBJ2-3 | TRBV7-2 | . | many
CASSGDRGEQPQHF | TGTGCCAGCAGTGGGGACAGGGGTGAACAGCCCCAGCATTTT | TRBJ1-5 | TRBV6-6 | TRBD1 | .
CASRSDRGPPLHF | TGTGCCAGCAGATCCGACAGGGGGCCACCCCTCCACTTT | TRBJ1-6 | TRBV28 | TRBD1 | .
CASSLDQFGYEQYF | TGTGCCAGCAGTTTAGATCAATTCGGTTACGAGCAGTACTTC | TRBJ2-7 | TRBV12-3/TRBV12-4 | . | .
CASSQDLGAGGNEQFF | TGCGCCAGCAGCCAAGATCTAGGGGCAGGGGGCAATGAGCAGTTCTTC | TRBJ2-1 | TRBV4-3 | TRBD1 | few
CASSPPPNGIATDTQYF | TGTGCCAGCAGTCCCCCCCCGAACGGAATAGCCACAGATACGCAGTATTTT | TRBJ2-3 | TRBV12-3/TRBV12-4 | . | .
CASSIVQGHPGELFF | TGTGCCAGTAGTATAGTCCAGGGTCACCCCGGGGAGCTGTTTTTT | TRBJ2-2 | TRBV19 | . | few
CASTVYDRNSPLHF | TGTGCCAGCACGGTATACGATAGGAATTCACCCCTCCACTTT | TRBJ1-6 | TRBV27 | . | few
CSARDTSGGTYEQYF | TGCAGTGCTAGAGATACTAGCGGGGGGACCTACGAGCAGTACTTC | TRBJ2-7 | TRBV20-1 | TRBD2 | many
CASRKGGAADTQYF | TGTGCCAGCAGAAAAGGAGGGGCGGCGGATACGCAGTATTTT | TRBJ2-3 | TRBV7-9 | . | many
CSARDPADYLNTEAFF | TGCAGTGCTAGAGATCCCGCGGACTATTTGAACACTGAAGCTTTCTTT | TRBJ1-1 | TRBV20-1 | . | many
CASRPPGNYGYTF | TGTGCCAGCAGGCCCCCCGGGAACTATGGCTACACCTTC | TRBJ1-2 | TRBV12-3/TRBV12-4 | . | .
CASSFHGTRHF | TGTGCCAGCAGTTTCCACGGGACCCGGCATTTT | TRBJ1-5 | TRBV12-3/TRBV12-4 | . | .
CASTWRPTGDFSYGYTF | TGCGCCAGTACGTGGCGTCCGACAGGGGATTTCTCTTATGGCTACACCTTC | TRBJ1-2 | TRBV5-1 | TRBD1 | .
CASSLHDSGANVLTF | TGTGCCAGCAGCCTACATGACTCTGGGGCCAACGTCCTGACTTTC | TRBJ2-6 | TRBV25-1 | . | many
CASSDGPNTEAFF | TGTGCCAGCAGCGACGGACCAAACACTGAAGCTTTCTTT | TRBJ1-1 | TRBV9 | . | many
CASSLVGTVQETQYF | TGCGCCAGCAGCTTGGTAGGGACGGTCCAAGAGACCCAGTACTTC | TRBJ2-5 | TRBV5-1 | . | many
CASRRLGGGTDTQYF | TGTGCCAGCAGGAGACTAGGGGGAGGCACAGATACGCAGTATTTT | TRBJ2-3 | TRBV2 | . | many
CASSSGLAGGRGPYNEQFF | TGTGCCAGCAGTTCGGGACTAGCGGGAGGACGAGGGCCCTACAATGAGCAGTTCTTC | TRBJ2-1 | TRBV28 | TRBD2 | .
CASSWEGDSGLSGNQPQHF | TGTGCCAGCAGTTGGGAGGGAGATTCCGGATTATCGGGCAATCAGCCCCAGCATTTT | TRBJ1-5 | TRBV27 | . | .
CASSQGTSDEGTF | TGTGCCAGCAGCCAAGGGACTAGCGACGAAGGAACCTTC | TRBJ2-7 | TRBV4-2 | TRBD2 | few
CASSSPTGQVVAGPEYF | TGTGCCAGCAGTTCCCCGACCGGACAGGTTGTAGCGGGACCCGAGTACTTC | TRBJ2-5 | TRBV28 | . | few
CASSQETPGQGSYGYTF | TGCGCCAGCAGCCAGGAAACCCCGGGACAGGGTAGCTATGGCTACACCTTC | TRBJ1-2 | TRBV4-3 | TRBD1 | .
CASSQGQYYEQYF | TGTGCCAGCAGCCAGGGACAGTACTACGAGCAGTACTTC | TRBJ2-7 | TRBV5-6 | TRBD1 | many
CATSDAGGLTFRTDTQYF | TGTGCCACCAGTGACGCGGGCGGACTTACTTTCCGCACAGATACGCAGTATTTT | TRBJ2-3 | TRBV24-1 | . | few
CASSSSYNSPLHF | TGTGCCAGCAGTTCCTCCTATAATTCACCCCTCCACTTT | TRBJ1-6 | TRBV27 | . | many
CSARDVSSGGNEQFF | TGCAGTGCTAGAGATGTGTCTAGCGGGGGCAATGAGCAGTTCTTC | TRBJ2-1 | TRBV20-1 | TRBD2 | many
CASSLLGGTTYEQYF | TGTGCCAGCAGTTTATTAGGGGGGACCACCTACGAGCAGTACTTC | TRBJ2-7 | TRBV28 | . | many
CASSRSGDWLQYF | TGTGCCAGCAGCCGATCAGGGGATTGGCTTCAGTACTTC | TRBJ2-4 | TRBV7-2 | . | many
CASSHMNTDTQYF | TGTGCCAGCAGCCACATGAACACAGATACGCAGTATTTT | TRBJ2-3 | TRBV3-1 | . | many
CASSQDRGLAYHEQFF | TGCGCCAGCAGCCAAGATCGAGGACTAGCGTACCATGAGCAGTTCTTC | TRBJ2-1 | TRBV4-3 | TRBD2 | .
CSARRGLAGGGYEQYF | TGCAGTGCTAGGCGCGGACTAGCGGGAGGGGGCTACGAGCAGTACTTC | TRBJ2-7 | TRBV20-1 | TRBD2 | .
CASSTSGTGNTEAFF | TGTGCCAGCTCAACATCCGGGACAGGGAACACTGAAGCTTTCTTT | TRBJ1-1 | TRBV6-2/TRBV6-3 | TRBD1 | many
CASSQDWARYTGELFF | TGCGCCAGCAGCCAAGATTGGGCCAGGTACACCGGGGAGCTGTTTTTT | TRBJ2-2 | TRBV4-3 | . | few
CASSIFGGTSYEQYF | TGTGCCAGTAGTATTTTCGGGGGAACTTCCTACGAGCAGTACTTC | TRBJ2-7 | TRBV19 | . | .
CASSHSAGAQETQYF | TGTGCCAGCAGCCATTCGGCGGGAGCCCAAGAGACCCAGTACTTC | TRBJ2-5 | TRBV11-2 | TRBD2 | few
CASSHGNYGYTF | TGTGCCAGTAGTCACGGTAACTATGGCTACACCTTC | TRBJ1-2 | TRBV19 | . | .
CASSHSGPVYEQYF | TGCGCCAGCAGCCACTCTGGACCGGTCTACGAGCAGTACTTC | TRBJ2-7 | TRBV4-1 | . | many
CASSYIRGGATDTQYF | TGTGCCAGCAGTTATATACGCGGGGGGGCGACAGATACGCAGTATTTT | TRBJ2-3 | TRBV6-6 | TRBD2 | few
CASSLRAGGSSYNSPLHF | TGTGCCAGCAGTTTAAGAGCTGGGGGAAGCTCCTATAATTCACCCCTCCACTTT | TRBJ1-6 | TRBV27 | . | .
CSAYPLLSSGNTIYF | TGCAGTGCTTATCCCCTCCTGTCCTCTGGAAACACCATATATTTT | TRBJ1-3 | TRBV20-1 | . | few
CASSANTLDREEKLFF | TGTGCCAGCAGTGCCAATACATTGGACCGAGAGGAAAAACTGTTTTTT | TRBJ1-4 | TRBV6-2/TRBV6-3 | . | many
CASSTGTSTYEQYF | TGTGCCAGCAGCACAGGGACCTCAACCTACGAGCAGTACTTC | TRBJ2-7 | TRBV6-2/TRBV6-3 | . | many
CASGYLAGAPADTQYF | TGTGCTAGTGGATACCTAGCGGGGGCACCGGCAGATACGCAGTATTTT | TRBJ2-3 | TRBV12-5 | TRBD2 | many
CASTLGGADTQYF | TGTGCCAGTACCCTGGGGGGAGCGGATACGCAGTATTTT | TRBJ2-3 | TRBV19 | . | few
CASSIGPDTQYF | TGTGCCAGTAGTATAGGTCCAGATACGCAGTATTTT | TRBJ2-3 | TRBV19 | . | few
CASSVEPRTAPSYEQYF | TGTGCCAGCAGCGTAGAGCCCCGGACAGCCCCCTCCTACGAGCAGTACTTC | TRBJ2-7 | TRBV9 | . | .
CSVELAGPYNEQFF | TGCAGCGTGGAACTAGCGGGTCCCTACAATGAGCAGTTCTTC | TRBJ2-1 | TRBV29-1 | TRBD2 | .
CASSQGIRQQETQYF | TGCGCCAGCAGCCAAGGAATACGGCAGCAAGAGACCCAGTACTTC | TRBJ2-5 | TRBV4-1 | . | few